Listed here are 17 T cell receptor beta chains from one sample, sequenced in a study of blood T cell repertoires in COVID-19. Here immunoSEQ multiplex PCR was the method, and the copy in TCRdb shows in-frame clones only, minus some. The sample includes about 160,000 clones, about four fifths of them seen just once. The specimen sequenced was peripheral blood. The receptors originated from an elderly woman with active or convalescent COVID-19.

This rearrangement joins TRBV6-5 to TRBJ1-6; 11 bases fit TRBD1. The germline V gene encodes CDR1 MNHEY and CDR2 SVGAGI. The V gene end was trimmed by 2 bases and the J gene end by 11 bases; junction bases not matched to a gene: 5. The CDR3 sequence is 15 residues long. CDR3 sequence reads: CASSYEGQGGTPLHF. The DNA for the CDR3 is TGTGCCAGCAGTTACGAGGGACAGGGGGGGACACCCCTCCACTTT.

The chain links TRBV19 to TRBJ1-1; 9 bases are shared with TRBD1. Germline V gives CDR1 LNHDA, CDR2 SQIVND (reference sequence). This CDR3 has 17 residues. The junction had 9 bases not matched to a gene; V was cut back by 4 bases and J by 0 bases. The CDR3 spells CASSTRTGASLNTEAFF. CDR3 coding DNA: TGTGCCAGTAGTACTCGGACAGGGGCAAGCCTGAACACTGAAGCTTTCTTT.

This clone was observed once. The CDR3 here is CASSLAVGQTSGNTIYF. In DNA, the CDR3 is TGCGCCAGCAGCTTGGCCGTGGGACAGACCTCTGGAAACACCATATATTTT. V and J are TRBV5-1 and TRBJ1-3, with 7 bases aligning to TRBD1. The CDR3 is made up of 17 amino acids. Germline CDR1 is SGHRS and CDR2 is YFSETQ. The J segment lost 0 bases and the V segment lost 0 bases, leaving 6 bases of the junction unmatched.

V is TRBV10-3 and J is TRBJ2-1; no firm D call. The CDR3 has 15 amino acids. The germline V and J ends were trimmed by 0 bases and 12 bases, with 18 bases remaining between them. CDR1 ENHRY and CDR2 SYGVKD come from the germline V gene. Written as DNA, the CDR3 is TGTGCCATCAGTGAGTCAACGGCCACCCCTACGGGGCAGTTCTTC. This translates into CAISESTATPTGQFF.

The V gene is TRBV2, the J gene TRBJ1-2, with D tentatively TRBD1 (6 bases). The germline CDR1 and CDR2 sequences are SNHLY and FYNNEI. V was trimmed by 8 bases and J by 5 bases, leaving 12 bases between them. The CDR3 covers 12 residues. The CDR3 protein is CASGDNSYGYTF. The CDR3 coding sequence is TGTGCCAGCGGGGACAACAGTTATGGCTACACCTTC.

J is TRBJ2-1 and V is TRBV19; D may be TRBD2 (6 bases). V was pared by 5 bases and J by 5 bases, with 16 bases between. The CDR3 sequence is 15 residues long. Per the germline V gene, CDR1 is LNHDA and CDR2 is SQIVND (reference sequence). This CDR3 reads CASSGPGTHNNEQFF. The CDR3 region has the DNA TGTGCCAGTAGTGGACCCGGGACTCATAACAATGAGCAGTTCTTC.

The V call is TRBV10-3, the J call TRBJ2-7; 10 nucleotides line up with TRBD2. The germline V gene encodes CDR1 ENHRY and CDR2 SYGVKD. V dropped 4 bases and J dropped 6; count of bases not matched to a gene: 15. CDR3 length: 17 amino acids. CDR3 DNA: TGTGCCATCAGTGCTGGTTCTAGCGGGAGCTCATCGCGCGAGCAGTACTTC. As protein: CAISAGSSGSSSREQYF.

This clone has a single count. The chain combines TRBV10-1 with TRBJ2-2; D is unresolved. The CDR3 has 14 amino acids. Between the trimmed V and J ends, which lost 0 bases and 4 bases, there was a span of 6 bases. From germline, CDR1 is WNHNN and CDR2 SYGVQD (reference sequence). CDR3 DNA: TGCGCCAGCAGTGAGTCGTATTTCACCGGGGAGCTGTTTTTT. It encodes CASSESYFTGELFF.

This clone was counted only a few times. The CDR3 reads CASSFGTANYGYTF. The CDR3 bases are TGTGCCAGCAGCTTCGGGACAGCTAACTATGGCTACACCTTC. The chain recombines TRBV5-6 with TRBJ1-2; 7 bases align to TRBD1. V gave up 2 bases and J gave up 0 bases; unmatched junction bases: 1. Germline V gene lookup returns CDR1 SGHDT and CDR2 YYEEEE. CDR3 length: 14 residues. The full variable domain, completed using reference TRBV5-6 and TRBJ1-2, is DAGVTQSPTHLIKTRGQQVTLRCSPKSGHDTVSWYQQALGQGPQFIFQYYEEEERQRGNFPDRFSGHQFPNYSSELNVNALLLGDSALYLCASSFGTANYGYTFGSGTRLTVV.

The chain uses TRBV18 and TRBJ2-3; 8 nucleotides align to TRBD2. The germline V gene encodes CDR1 KGHSH and CDR2 LQKENI. V was clipped by 1 base and J by 3 bases; unmatched bases: 9. The CDR3 length is 17 residues. The CDR3 coding sequence is TGTGCCAGCTCACCACAGACGCCGGGACTAGGGACAGATACGCAGTATTTT. It specifies CASSPQTPGLGTDTQYF.

This rearrangement joins TRBV5-4 to TRBJ2-3; TRBD2 matches 9 bases. Per the germline V gene, CDR1 is SGHNT and CDR2 is YYREEE (reference sequence). The CDR3 loop spans 18 amino acids. With V trimmed by 4 bases and J by 6 bases, 18 bases remained unmatched. DNA of the CDR3: TGTGCCAGCAGCCCCCCCTTTGGCGGGAGGGCCGGGGGGGATACGCAGTATTTT. Translation: CASSPPFGGRAGGDTQYF.

The CDR3 loop reads CASSQATSGTSYEQYF. CDR3 coding DNA: TGCGCCAGCAGCCAAGCGACTAGCGGGACTTCCTACGAGCAGTACTTC. The chain couples TRBV4-1 to TRBJ2-7, with 11 bases identical to TRBD2. Looked up from germline, CDR1 is MGHRA and CDR2 is YSYEKL. The CDR3 sequence is 16 residues long. J was trimmed by 1 base and V by 1 base; bases with no gene match: 3.

This clone has just one count. The rearrangement joins TRBV9 to TRBJ1-6; 8 bases are shared with TRBD1. V lost 0 bases, J lost 9 bases, and 2 bases stayed unmatched. The CDR3 length is 14 residues. The germline CDR1 and CDR2 sequences are SGDLS and YYNGEE. In DNA, the CDR3 is TGTGCCAGCAGCGTAGAACAGGGGGGTTCACCCCTCCACTTT. It yields the protein CASSVEQGGSPLHF.

The J gene is TRBJ2-1, the V gene TRBV3-1 (or the pseudogene TRBV3-2); TRBD2 agrees at 9 bases. In germline, CDR1 is LGHDT, CDR2 YNNKEL (reference sequence). This CDR3 has 17 residues. With V trimmed by 1 base and J by 4 bases, 8 bases remained unmatched. CDR3 sequence reads: CASSQVGASGIYNEQFF. The CDR3 bases are TGTGCCAGCAGCCAAGTCGGGGCTAGCGGGATATACAATGAGCAGTTCTTC.

This clone was recorded only once. The chain couples TRBV11-2 to TRBJ2-7; the D gene is possibly TRBD2 (6 bases). In germline, CDR1 is SGHAT, CDR2 FQNNGV. The CDR3 runs to 14 residues. The V end lost 1 base, the J end lost 4 bases, and 11 bases lay between the germline ends. This CDR3 reads CASSLGGGKYEQYF. DNA of the CDR3: TGTGCCAGCAGCTTAGGTGGGGGGAAATACGAGCAGTACTTC.

This clone was counted only a few times. The chain couples TRBV28 to TRBJ1-1, with 8 nucleotides matching TRBD1. Germline loops: CDR1 MDHEN, CDR2 SYDVKM. V dropped 7 bases and J dropped 2; count of bases not matched to a gene: 6. CDR3 length: 14 amino acids. The CDR3 DNA follows: TGTGCCAGCATCGGGACAGGACCCAACACTGAAGCTTTCTTT. Its protein product is CASIGTGPNTEAFF.

The rearrangement joins TRBV12-3 or TRBV12-4 to TRBJ2-6, with a weak D call TRBD2 (6 bases). Trimming shortened V by 8 bases and J by 3 bases, and 8 bases separated the two germline ends. This CDR3 spans 13 amino acids. CDR3 sequence (DNA): TGTGCCAGCGGGAGGAGTGGGGCCAACGTCCTGACTTTC. It specifies CASGRSGANVLTF.